The 7 T cell receptor beta chains below all came from one sample that was sequenced in a study of graft-versus-host responses after intestinal transplantation. Lymphocytes from graft epithelium and lamina propria were isolated. Profiling relied on immunoSEQ multiplex PCR, and the TCRdb table lists in-frame clones only, not all of them. The sample holds roughly 4,800 clones, under 75% seen once. Sequenced material: ileum tissue, taken 17 days after transplant. These TCRs come from a human patient who received an intestinal transplant, so some T cells may come from the graft donor.

This clone occurred a few times. V and J are TRBV28 and TRBJ1-2; perhaps TRBD1 as D (5 bases). Germline CDR1 reads MDHEN; CDR2 reads SYDVKM. The CDR3 extends over 14 amino acids. V lost 5 bases to trimming and J lost 0 bases, with 10 bases between them. DNA of the CDR3: TGTGCCAGCAGTCTCTGGGGCTCTAACTATGGCTACACCTTC. As protein: CASSLWGSNYGYTF.

This clone appeared once. This chain uses TRBV5-4 with TRBJ1-1; 11 nucleotides line up with TRBD1. This CDR3 region has 16 residues. Losses at the gene ends were 4 bases for V and 5 bases for J; bases not matched to a gene: 10. Per the germline V gene, CDR1 is SGHNT and CDR2 is YYREEE (reference sequence). The CDR3 bases are TGTGCCAGCAGCGCAGGACAGGGGGCGCGGAGGACTGAAGCTTTCTTT. Encoded protein: CASSAGQGARRTEAFF. Full variable domain (rest looked up from reference TRBV5-4 and TRBJ1-1): ETGVTQSPTHLIKTRGQQVTLRCSSQSGHNTVSWYQQALGQGPQFIFQYYREEENGRGNFPPRFSGLQFPNYSSELNVNALELDDSALYLCASSAGQGARRTEAFFGQGTRLTVV.

J is TRBJ1-2 and V is TRBV4-3; unclear D gene. The V end was cut by 0 bases, the J end by 7 bases, with 15 bases between. Germline CDR1 and CDR2: LGHNA and YSLEER. The CDR3 runs to 15 residues. CDR3 sequence (DNA): TGCGCCAGCAGCCAAGAGGAGGGATTAGTCTTTGGCTACACCTTC. Amino acid sequence: CASSQEEGLVFGYTF.

The chain uses TRBV28 and TRBJ2-5; 7 nucleotides line up with TRBD2. CDR3 size: 14 residues. J gave up 5 bases and V 3 bases, and 6 bases lay outside the gene matches. The germline gives CDR1 MDHEN, CDR2 SYDVKM. CDR3 protein: CASSFLRGEETQYF. For the CDR3, the DNA is TGTGCCAGCAGTTTCCTCCGGGGGGAGGAGACCCAGTACTTC.

By share, this clone ranks as large. J is TRBJ2-5 and V is TRBV28; perhaps TRBD1 as D (6 bases). V gave up 3 bases and J gave up 6 bases, with 14 bases separating them. CDR1 and CDR2 (germline): MDHEN, SYDVKM. There are 14 residues in the CDR3. The CDR3 coding sequence is TGTGCCAGCAGTTTTTTGGGGGCGCTGAAGACCCAGTACTTC. Translation gives CASSFLGALKTQYF.

This CDR3 reads CASSLVFGGESSGNTIYF. DNA for the CDR3: TGTGCCAGCAGCTTAGTATTCGGAGGGGAAAGCTCTGGAAACACCATATATTTT. V usage is TRBV7-2 and J usage is TRBJ1-3, with D possibly being TRBD1 (5 bases). The V end was cut by 1 base, the J end by 0 bases, with 16 bases between. Germline values: CDR1 SGHTA, CDR2 FQGNSA. This CDR3 comprises 18 residues.

The chain joins TRBV7-2 to TRBJ2-3, with D tentatively TRBD2 (6 bases). The V end was cut by 4 bases, the J end by 2 bases, with 13 bases between. Germline V gene data show CDR1 as SGHTA and CDR2 as FQGNSA. The CDR3 spans 15 residues. The chain's CDR3 is CASSSLGGLTDTQYF. CDR3 in DNA: TGTGCCAGCAGCTCACTAGGAGGGCTCACAGATACGCAGTATTTT.